This T cell receptor (beta chain) was sequenced during a study of post-analysis software for immune sequencing data. This clonotype came up a few times. As yet, its antigen is unknown. The germline V gene has CDR1 SEHNR and CDR2 FQNEAQ (reference sequence). Trimming removed 6 bases at V and 6 bases at J, with 13 bases between. CDR3 length equals 13 residues. Study-level results: Same-batch samples co-clustered strongly by F measure. Relative to controls, patients had roughly five TRBV segments at higher frequency, with TRBV5-6, TRBV5-1 and TRBV20-1 among these. Relative to controls, patients with multiple sclerosis showed significantly lower normalized Chao1 diversity.

Each TCR beta cDNA library carried unique molecular identifiers. TCRdb reprocessed the PCR reads with MiXCR, giving one entry per CDR3 protein. The data show fewer than 700,000 distinct CDR3 sequences, roughly 45% seen once. This sequence joins TRBV7-9 and TRBJ2-3, with D perhaps being TRBD1 or TRBD2 (5 bases each). The clonotype originates from a girl aged 5-17 years with multiple sclerosis. The sample consisted of blood. CDR3 bases: TGTGCCAGCAGTTGGGACGGCTCGGATACGCAGTATTTT. This encodes CASSWDGSDTQYF.